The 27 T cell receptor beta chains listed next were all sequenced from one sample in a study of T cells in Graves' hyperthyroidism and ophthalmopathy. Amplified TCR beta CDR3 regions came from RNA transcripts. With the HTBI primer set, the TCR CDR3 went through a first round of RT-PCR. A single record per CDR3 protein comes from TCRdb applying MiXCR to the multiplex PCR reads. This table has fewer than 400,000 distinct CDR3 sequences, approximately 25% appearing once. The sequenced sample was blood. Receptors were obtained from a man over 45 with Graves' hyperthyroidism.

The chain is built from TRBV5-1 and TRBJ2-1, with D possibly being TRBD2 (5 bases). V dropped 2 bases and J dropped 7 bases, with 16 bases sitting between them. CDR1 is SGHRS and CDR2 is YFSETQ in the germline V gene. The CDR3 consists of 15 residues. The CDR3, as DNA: TGCGCCAGCAGCTTATCGGACTCCGGAACGAATGAGCAGTTCTTC. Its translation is CASSLSDSGTNEQFF.

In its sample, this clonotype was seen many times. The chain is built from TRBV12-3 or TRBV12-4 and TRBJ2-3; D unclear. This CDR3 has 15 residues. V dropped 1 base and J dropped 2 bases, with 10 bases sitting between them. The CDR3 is CASSLESAFTDTQYF. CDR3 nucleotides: TGTGCCAGCAGTTTAGAGTCGGCCTTCACAGATACGCAGTATTTT.

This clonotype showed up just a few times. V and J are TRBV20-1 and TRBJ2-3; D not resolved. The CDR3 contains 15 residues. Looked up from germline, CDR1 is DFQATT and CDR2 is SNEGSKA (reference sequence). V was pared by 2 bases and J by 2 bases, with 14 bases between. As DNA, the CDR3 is TGCAGTGCTAGAAGGACCGGGTCACACACAGATACGCAGTATTTT. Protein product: CSARRTGSHTDTQYF.

The DNA for the CDR3 is TGTGCCAGCAGTGGGACAGGGATAGTTACTAATGAAAAACTGTTTTTT. Its translation: CASSGTGIVTNEKLFF. V gene TRBV7-2 combines with J gene TRBJ1-4; 9 bases align to TRBD1. Germline V gene sequence: CDR1 SGHTA, CDR2 FQGNSA. This CDR3 is built from 16 residues. With 6 bases clipped from V and 2 bases from J, the junction kept 7 bases outside the gene matches.

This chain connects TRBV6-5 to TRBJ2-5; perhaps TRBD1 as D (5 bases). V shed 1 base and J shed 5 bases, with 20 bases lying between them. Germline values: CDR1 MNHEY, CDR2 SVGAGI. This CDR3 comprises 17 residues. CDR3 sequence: CASSYFLPGISFETQYF. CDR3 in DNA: TGTGCCAGCAGTTACTTCCTCCCAGGGATTTCGTTTGAGACCCAGTACTTC.

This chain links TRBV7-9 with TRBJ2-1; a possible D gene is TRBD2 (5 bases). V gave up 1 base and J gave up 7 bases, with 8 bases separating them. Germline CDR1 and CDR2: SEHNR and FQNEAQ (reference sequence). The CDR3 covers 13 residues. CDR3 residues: CASSLDGGNEQFF. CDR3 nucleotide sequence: TGTGCCAGCAGCTTAGATGGCGGGAATGAGCAGTTCTTC.

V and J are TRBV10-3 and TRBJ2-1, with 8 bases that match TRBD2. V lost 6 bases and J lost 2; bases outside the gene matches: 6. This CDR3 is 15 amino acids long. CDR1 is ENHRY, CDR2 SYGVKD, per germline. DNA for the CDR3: TGTGCCATCAGCAAACTAGCGGATACCTACAATGAGCAGTTCTTC. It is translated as CAISKLADTYNEQFF.

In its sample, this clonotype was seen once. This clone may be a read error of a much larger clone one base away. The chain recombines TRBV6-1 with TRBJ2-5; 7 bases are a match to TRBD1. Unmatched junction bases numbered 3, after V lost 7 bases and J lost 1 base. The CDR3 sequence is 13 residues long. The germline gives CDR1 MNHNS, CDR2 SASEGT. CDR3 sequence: CASTAGGQETQYF. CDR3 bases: TGTGCCAGCACCGCAGGGGGCCAAGAGACCCAGTACTTC.

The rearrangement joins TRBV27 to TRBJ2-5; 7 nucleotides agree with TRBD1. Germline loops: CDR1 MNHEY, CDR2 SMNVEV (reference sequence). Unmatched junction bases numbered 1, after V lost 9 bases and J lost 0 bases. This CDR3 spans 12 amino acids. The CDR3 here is CARTGYQETQYF. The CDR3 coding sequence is TGTGCCAGGACAGGGTACCAAGAGACCCAGTACTTC.

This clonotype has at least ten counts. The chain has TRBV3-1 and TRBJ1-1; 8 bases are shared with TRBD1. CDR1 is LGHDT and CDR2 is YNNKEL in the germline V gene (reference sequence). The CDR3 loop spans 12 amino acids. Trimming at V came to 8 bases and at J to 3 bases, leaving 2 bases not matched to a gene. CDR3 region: CASGTGYTEAFF. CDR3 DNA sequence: TGTGCCAGCGGGACAGGCTACACTGAAGCTTTCTTT.

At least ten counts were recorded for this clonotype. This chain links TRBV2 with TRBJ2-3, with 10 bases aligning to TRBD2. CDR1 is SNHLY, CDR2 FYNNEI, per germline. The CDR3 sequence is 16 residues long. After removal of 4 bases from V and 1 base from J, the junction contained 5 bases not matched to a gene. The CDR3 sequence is CASSGQLAGGTDTQYF. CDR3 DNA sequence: TGTGCCAGCAGTGGACAGCTAGCGGGAGGCACAGATACGCAGTATTTT.

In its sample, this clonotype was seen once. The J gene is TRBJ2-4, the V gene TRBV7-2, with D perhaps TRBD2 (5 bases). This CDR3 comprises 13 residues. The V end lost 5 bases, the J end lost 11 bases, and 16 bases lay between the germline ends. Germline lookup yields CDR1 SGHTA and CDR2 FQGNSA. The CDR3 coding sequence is TGTGCCAGCAGCCAAGGGCAGATGGGAGTTCAGTACTTC. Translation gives CASSQGQMGVQYF.

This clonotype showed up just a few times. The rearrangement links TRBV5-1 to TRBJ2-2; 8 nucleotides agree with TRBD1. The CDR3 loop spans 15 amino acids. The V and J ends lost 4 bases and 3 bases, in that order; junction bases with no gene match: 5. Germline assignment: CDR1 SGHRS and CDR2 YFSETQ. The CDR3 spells CASSKTGEDTGELFF. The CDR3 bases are TGCGCCAGCAGCAAGACAGGGGAGGACACCGGGGAGCTGTTTTTT.

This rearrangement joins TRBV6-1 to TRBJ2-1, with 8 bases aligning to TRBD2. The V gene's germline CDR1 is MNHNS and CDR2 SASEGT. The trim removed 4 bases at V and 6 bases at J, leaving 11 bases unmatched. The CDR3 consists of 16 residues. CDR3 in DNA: TGTGCCAGCAGTGGCGGGTCTCTAGCGGGTGTCAATGAGCAGTTCTTC. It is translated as CASSGGSLAGVNEQFF.

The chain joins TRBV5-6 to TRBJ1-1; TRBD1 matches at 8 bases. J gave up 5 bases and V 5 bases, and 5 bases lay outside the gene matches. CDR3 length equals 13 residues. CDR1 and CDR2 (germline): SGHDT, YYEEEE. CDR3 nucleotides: TGTGCCAGCAGAAACAGGGGGGAGACTGAAGCTTTCTTT. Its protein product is CASRNRGETEAFF. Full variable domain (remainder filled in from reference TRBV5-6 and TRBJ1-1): DAGVTQSPTHLIKTRGQQVTLRCSPKSGHDTVSWYQQALGQGPQFIFQYYEEEERQRGNFPDRFSGHQFPNYSSELNVNALLLGDSALYLCASRNRGETEAFFGQGTRLTVV.

The CDR3 sequence is CASSQLAGASYNEQFF. CDR3 in DNA: TGTGCCAGCAGCCAATTAGCGGGAGCCTCCTACAATGAGCAGTTCTTC. The rearrangement uses TRBV3-1 and TRBJ2-1; 9 bases are shared with TRBD2. CDR1 and CDR2 from the germline V gene are LGHDT and YNNKEL (reference sequence). The CDR3 consists of 16 residues. With 2 bases clipped from V and 0 bases from J, the junction kept 2 bases outside the gene matches.

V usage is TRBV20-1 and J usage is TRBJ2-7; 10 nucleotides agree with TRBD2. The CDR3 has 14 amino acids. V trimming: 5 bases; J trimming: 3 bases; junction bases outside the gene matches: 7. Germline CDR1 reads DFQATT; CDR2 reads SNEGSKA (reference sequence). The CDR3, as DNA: TGCAGTGCTCGGAGCGGGAGGGGAGGCTACGAGCAGTACTTC. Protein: CSARSGRGGYEQYF.

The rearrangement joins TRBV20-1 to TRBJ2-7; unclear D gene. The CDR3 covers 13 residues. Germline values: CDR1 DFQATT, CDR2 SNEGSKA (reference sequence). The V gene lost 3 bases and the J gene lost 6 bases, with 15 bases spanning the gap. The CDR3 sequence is CSASSKKDSEQYF. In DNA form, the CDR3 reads TGCAGTGCTAGTTCCAAAAAAGACTCCGAGCAGTACTTC.

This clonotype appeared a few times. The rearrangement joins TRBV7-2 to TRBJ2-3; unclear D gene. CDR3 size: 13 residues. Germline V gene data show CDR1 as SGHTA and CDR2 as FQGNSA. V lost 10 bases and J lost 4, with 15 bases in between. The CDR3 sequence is CATGTTGADTQYF. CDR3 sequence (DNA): TGTGCCACGGGTACGACTGGTGCAGATACGCAGTATTTT.

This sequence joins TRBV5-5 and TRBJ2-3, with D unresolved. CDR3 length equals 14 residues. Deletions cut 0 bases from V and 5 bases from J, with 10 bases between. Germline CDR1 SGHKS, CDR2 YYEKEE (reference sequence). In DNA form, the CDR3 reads TGTGCCAGCAGCTTGGAGGGTTCTTTAGATACGCAGTATTTT. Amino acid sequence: CASSLEGSLDTQYF. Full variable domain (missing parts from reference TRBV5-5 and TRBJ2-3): DAGVTQSPTHLIKTRGQQVTLRCSPISGHKSVSWYQQVLGQGPQFIFQYYEKEERGRGNFPDRFSARQFPNYSSELNVNALLLGDSALYLCASSLEGSLDTQYFGPGTRLTVL.

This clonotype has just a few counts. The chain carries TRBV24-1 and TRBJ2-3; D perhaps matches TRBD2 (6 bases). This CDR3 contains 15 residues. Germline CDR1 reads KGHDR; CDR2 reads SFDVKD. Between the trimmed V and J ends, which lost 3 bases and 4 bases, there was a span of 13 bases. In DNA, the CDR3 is TGTGCCACCAGTGATGTAGCCGGGAGCGCAGATACGCAGTATTTT. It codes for CATSDVAGSADTQYF.

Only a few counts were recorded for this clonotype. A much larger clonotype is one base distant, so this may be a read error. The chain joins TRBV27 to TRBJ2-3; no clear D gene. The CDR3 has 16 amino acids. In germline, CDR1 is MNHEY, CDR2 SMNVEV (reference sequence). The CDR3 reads CASSSWSSRGEDTQCF. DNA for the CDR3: TGTGCCAGCAGTTCATGGTCCAGCCGTGGTGAAGATACGCAGTGTTTT.

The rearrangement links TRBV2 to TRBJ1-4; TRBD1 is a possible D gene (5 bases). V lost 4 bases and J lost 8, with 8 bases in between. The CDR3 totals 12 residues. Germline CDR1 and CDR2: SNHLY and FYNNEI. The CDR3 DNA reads TGTGCCAGCAGTGGAGAGGGGGAAAAACTGTTTTTT. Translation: CASSGEGEKLFF.

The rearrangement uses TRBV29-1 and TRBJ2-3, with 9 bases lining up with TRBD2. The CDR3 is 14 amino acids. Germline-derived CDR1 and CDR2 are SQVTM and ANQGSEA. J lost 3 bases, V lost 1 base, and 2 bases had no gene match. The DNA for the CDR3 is TGCAGCGTTGAAGGAGGACTAGCGACAGATACGCAGTATTTT. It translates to CSVEGGLATDTQYF.

CDR3 nucleotides: TGTGCCAGCAGCACACGGACAGGGATGAACACTGAAGCTTTCTTT. Encoded protein: CASSTRTGMNTEAFF. The chain links TRBV9 to TRBJ1-1; 8 nucleotides agree with TRBD1. J was trimmed by 0 bases and V by 4 bases; bases with no gene match: 5. The CDR3 length is 15 residues. Per germline, CDR1 SGDLS and CDR2 YYNGEE.

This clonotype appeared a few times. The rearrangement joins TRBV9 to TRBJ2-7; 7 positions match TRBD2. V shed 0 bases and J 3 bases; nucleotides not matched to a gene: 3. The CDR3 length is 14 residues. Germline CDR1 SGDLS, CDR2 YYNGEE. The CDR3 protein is CASSVGEGFYEQYF. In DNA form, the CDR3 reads TGTGCCAGCAGCGTAGGGGAGGGATTCTACGAGCAGTACTTC.

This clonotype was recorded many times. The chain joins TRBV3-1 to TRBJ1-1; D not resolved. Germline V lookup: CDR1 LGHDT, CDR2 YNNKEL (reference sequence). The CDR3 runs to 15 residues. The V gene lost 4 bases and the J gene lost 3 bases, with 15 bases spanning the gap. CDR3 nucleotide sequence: TGTGCCAGCAGCCGAGATCCGGGCTCTTACACTGAAGCTTTCTTT. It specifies CASSRDPGSYTEAFF.